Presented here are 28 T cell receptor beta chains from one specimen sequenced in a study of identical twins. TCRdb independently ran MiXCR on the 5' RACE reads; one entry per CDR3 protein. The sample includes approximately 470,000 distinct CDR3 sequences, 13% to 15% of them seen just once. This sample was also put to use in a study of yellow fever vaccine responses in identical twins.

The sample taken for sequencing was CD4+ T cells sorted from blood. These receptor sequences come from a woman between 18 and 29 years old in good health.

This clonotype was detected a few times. CDR3 residues: CASSGIRGVLFTDTQYF. CDR3 nucleotides: TGTGCCAGTAGTGGCATCCGGGGAGTTCTTTTCACAGATACGCAGTATTTT. The chain is built from TRBV19 and TRBJ2-3; D possibly corresponds to TRBD2 (5 bases). Trimming removed 5 bases from V and 2 bases from J, with 20 bases in between. Germline loops: CDR1 LNHDA, CDR2 SQIVND (reference sequence). This CDR3 has 17 amino acids.

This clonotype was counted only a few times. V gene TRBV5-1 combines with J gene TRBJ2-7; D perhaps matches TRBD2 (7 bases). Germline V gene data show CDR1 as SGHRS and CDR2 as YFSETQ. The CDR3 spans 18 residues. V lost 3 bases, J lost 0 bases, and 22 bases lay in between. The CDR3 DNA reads TGCGCCAGCAGCTCGGGGAGGGGTCAGGACAGAAGCTCCTACGAGCAGTACTTC. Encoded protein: CASSSGRGQDRSSYEQYF.

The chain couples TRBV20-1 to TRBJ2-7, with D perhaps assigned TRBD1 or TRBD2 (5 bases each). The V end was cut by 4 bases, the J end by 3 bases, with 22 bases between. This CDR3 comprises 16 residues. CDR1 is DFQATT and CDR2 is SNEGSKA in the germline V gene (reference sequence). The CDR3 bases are TGCAGTGCTACGCCCCCCAGGGAGCCCTTTCACTACGAGCAGTACTTC. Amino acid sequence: CSATPPREPFHYEQYF.

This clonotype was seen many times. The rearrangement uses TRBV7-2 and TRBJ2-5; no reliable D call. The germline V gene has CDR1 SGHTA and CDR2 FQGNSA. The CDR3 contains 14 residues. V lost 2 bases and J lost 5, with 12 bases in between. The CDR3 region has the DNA TGTGCCAGCAGCTTATTTCCTACTTCGGAGACCCAGTACTTC. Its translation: CASSLFPTSETQYF.

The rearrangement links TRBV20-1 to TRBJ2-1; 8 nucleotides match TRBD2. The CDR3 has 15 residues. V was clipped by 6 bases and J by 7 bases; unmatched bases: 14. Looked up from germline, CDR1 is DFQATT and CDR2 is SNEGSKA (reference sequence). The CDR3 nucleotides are TGCAGTGCCCCCCTTATCGGGAGGGCCTCTAATGAGCAGTTCTTC. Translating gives CSAPLIGRASNEQFF.

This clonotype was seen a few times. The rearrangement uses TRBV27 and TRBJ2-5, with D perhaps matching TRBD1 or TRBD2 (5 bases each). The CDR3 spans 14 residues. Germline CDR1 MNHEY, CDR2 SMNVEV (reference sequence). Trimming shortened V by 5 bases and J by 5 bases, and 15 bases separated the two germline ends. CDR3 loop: CASSPGTDPETQYF. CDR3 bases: TGTGCCAGCAGTCCCGGGACGGACCCTGAGACCCAGTACTTC.

Here the CDR3 reads CASSQGSLAKNIQYF. CDR3 coding DNA: TGTGCCAGCAGCCAAGGGAGCTTAGCCAAAAACATTCAGTACTTC. The V call is TRBV3-1, the J call TRBJ2-4, with unresolved D. Trimming took off 1 base at V and 0 bases at J, with 7 bases between the two ends. The germline CDR1 and CDR2 sequences are LGHDT and YNNKEL (reference sequence). This CDR3 is 15 amino acids long.

The CDR3 nucleotides read TGTGCCAGCAGTTACGGGACAGGGGGTTTGAATGAGCAGTTCTTC. This sequence encodes CASSYGTGGLNEQFF. This chain uses TRBV6-5 with TRBJ2-1; 11 bases align to TRBD1. The CDR3 is 15 residues long. V dropped 2 bases and J dropped 7; count of bases not matched to a gene: 4. The V gene's germline CDR1 is MNHEY and CDR2 SVGAGI.

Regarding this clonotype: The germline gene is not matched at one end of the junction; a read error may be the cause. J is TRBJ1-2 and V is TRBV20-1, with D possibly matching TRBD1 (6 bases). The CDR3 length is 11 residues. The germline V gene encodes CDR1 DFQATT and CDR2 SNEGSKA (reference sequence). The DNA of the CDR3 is TGCAGTGCTAGTAAGATCGGCGACAGGCCCTTC. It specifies CSASKIGDRPF.

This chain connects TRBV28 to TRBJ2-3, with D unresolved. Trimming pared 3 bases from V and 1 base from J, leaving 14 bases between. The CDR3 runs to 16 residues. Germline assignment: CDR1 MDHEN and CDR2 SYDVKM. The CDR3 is CASSFGLAVGTDTQYF. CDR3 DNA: TGTGCCAGCAGTTTTGGATTAGCCGTAGGCACAGATACGCAGTATTTT.

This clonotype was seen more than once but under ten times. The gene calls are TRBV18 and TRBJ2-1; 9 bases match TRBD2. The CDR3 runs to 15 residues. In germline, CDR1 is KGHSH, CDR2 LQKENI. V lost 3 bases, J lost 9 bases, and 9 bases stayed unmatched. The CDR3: CASSPLAGSVSEQFF. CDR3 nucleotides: TGTGCCAGCTCACCTCTAGCGGGGAGCGTAAGTGAGCAGTTCTTC.

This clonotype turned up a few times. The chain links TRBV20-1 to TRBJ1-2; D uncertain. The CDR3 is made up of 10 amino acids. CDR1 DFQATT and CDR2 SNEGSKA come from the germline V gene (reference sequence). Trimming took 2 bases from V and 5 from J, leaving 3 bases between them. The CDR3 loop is CSARSYGYTF. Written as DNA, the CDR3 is TGCAGTGCTAGAAGTTATGGCTACACCTTC.

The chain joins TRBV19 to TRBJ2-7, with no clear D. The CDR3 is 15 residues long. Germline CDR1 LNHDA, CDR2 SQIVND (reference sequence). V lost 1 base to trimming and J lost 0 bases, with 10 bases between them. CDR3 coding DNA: TGTGCCAGTAGTATAGTCTACGGCGGCTCCTACGAGCAGTACTTC. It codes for CASSIVYGGSYEQYF.

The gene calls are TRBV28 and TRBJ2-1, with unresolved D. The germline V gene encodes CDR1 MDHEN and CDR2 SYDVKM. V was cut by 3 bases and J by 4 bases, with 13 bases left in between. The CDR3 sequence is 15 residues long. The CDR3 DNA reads TGTGCCAGCAGTTTCCCCGGGCCTAAATACAATGAGCAGTTCTTC. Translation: CASSFPGPKYNEQFF.

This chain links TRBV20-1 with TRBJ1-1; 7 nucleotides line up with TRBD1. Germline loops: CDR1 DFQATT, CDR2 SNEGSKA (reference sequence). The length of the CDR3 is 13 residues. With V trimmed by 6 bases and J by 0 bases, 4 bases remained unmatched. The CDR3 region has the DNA TGCAGTGCCCCGACAGGGATGAACACTGAAGCTTTCTTT. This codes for CSAPTGMNTEAFF.

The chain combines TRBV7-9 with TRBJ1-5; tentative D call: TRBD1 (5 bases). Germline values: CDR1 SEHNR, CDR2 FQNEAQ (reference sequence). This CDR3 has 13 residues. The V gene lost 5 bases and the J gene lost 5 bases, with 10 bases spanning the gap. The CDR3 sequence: CASSRDGYQPQHF. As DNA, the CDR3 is TGTGCCAGCAGCCGGGACGGTTATCAGCCCCAGCATTTT.

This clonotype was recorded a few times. The CDR3 region is CASSLGGGTANNEQFF. The DNA for the CDR3 is TGCGCCAGCAGCTTGGGCGGCGGAACCGCGAACAATGAGCAGTTCTTC. The V gene is TRBV5-1, the J gene TRBJ2-1; D not certain. The germline V gene encodes CDR1 SGHRS and CDR2 YFSETQ. Trimming took off 0 bases at V and 5 bases at J, with 15 bases between the two ends. This CDR3 has 16 amino acids.

DNA of the CDR3: TGTGCCAGCAGTTACTCGATACAGAACACCGGGGAGCTGTTTTTT. Its protein is CASSYSIQNTGELFF. The genes are TRBV6-2 or TRBV6-3 and TRBJ2-2; no reliable D call. In germline, CDR1 is MNHEY, CDR2 SVGEGT. This CDR3 has 15 amino acids. V was pared by 0 bases and J by 1 base, with 6 bases between.

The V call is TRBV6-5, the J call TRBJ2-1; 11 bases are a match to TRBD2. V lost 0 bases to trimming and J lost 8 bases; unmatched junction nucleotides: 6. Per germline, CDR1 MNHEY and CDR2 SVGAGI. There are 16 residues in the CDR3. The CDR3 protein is CASSYSILAGGHEQFF. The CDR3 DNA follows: TGTGCCAGCAGTTACTCGATTCTAGCGGGGGGCCATGAGCAGTTCTTC.

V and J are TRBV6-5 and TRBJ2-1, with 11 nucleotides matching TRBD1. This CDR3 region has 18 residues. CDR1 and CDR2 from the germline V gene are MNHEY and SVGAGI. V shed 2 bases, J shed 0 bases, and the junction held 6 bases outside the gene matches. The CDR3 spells CASSYRRTGGFSYNEQFF. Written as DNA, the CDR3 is TGTGCCAGCAGTTACCGTAGGACAGGGGGCTTCTCCTACAATGAGCAGTTCTTC.

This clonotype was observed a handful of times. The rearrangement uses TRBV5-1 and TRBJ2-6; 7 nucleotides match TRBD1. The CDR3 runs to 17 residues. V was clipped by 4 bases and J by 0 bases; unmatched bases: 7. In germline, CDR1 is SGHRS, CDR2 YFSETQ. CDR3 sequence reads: CASSLRDSSSGANVLTF. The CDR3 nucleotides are TGCGCCAGCAGCCTCCGGGACAGCTCCTCTGGGGCCAACGTCCTGACTTTC.

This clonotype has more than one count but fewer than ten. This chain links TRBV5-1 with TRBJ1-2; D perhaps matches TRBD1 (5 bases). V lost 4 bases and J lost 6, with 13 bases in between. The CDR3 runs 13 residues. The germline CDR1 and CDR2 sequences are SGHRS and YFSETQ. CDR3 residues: CASSNPGQDGYTF. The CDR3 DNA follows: TGCGCCAGCAGCAACCCAGGGCAGGATGGCTACACCTTC.

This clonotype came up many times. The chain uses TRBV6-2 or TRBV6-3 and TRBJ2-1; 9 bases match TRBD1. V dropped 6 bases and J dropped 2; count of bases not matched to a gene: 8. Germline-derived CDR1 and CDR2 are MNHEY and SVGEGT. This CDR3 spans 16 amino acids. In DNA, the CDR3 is TGTGCCAGCAGAGCCCGGGACAGGGTCCCCTACAATGAGCAGTTCTTC. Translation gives CASRARDRVPYNEQFF.

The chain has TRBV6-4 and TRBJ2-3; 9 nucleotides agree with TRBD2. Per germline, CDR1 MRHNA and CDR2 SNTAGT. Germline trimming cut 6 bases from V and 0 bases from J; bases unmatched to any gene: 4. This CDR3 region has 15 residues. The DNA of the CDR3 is TGTGCCAGCAGAATAGCGGGAGTGAGCACAGATACGCAGTATTTT. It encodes CASRIAGVSTDTQYF.

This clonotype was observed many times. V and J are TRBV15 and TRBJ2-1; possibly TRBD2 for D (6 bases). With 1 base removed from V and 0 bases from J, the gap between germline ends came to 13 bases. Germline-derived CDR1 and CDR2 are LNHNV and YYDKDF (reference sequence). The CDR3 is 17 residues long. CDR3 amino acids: CATSRVDGRNSYNEQFF. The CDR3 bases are TGTGCCACCAGCAGAGTCGACGGGAGAAACTCCTACAATGAGCAGTTCTTC.

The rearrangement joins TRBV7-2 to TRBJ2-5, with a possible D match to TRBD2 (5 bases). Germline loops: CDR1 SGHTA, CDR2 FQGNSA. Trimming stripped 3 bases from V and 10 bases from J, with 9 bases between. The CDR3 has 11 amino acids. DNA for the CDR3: TGTGCCAGCAGCTTGGGAGCAGGCCAGTACTTC. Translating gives CASSLGAGQYF. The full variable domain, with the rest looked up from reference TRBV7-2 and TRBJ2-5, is GAGVSQSPSNKVTEKGKDVELRCDPISGHTALYWYRQSLGQGLEFLIYFQGNSAPDKSGLPSDRFSAERTGGSVSTLTIQRTQQEDSAVYLCASSLGAGQYFGPGTRLLVL.

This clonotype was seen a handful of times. DNA of the CDR3: TGCGCCAGCAAATGGGACAGGGTGGAGACCCAGTACTTC. The encoded protein is CASKWDRVETQYF. The rearrangement links TRBV4-3 to TRBJ2-5, with TRBD1 matching 9 bases. In germline, CDR1 is LGHNA, CDR2 YSLEER. V was clipped by 7 bases and J by 5 bases; unmatched bases: 5. The CDR3 has 13 amino acids.

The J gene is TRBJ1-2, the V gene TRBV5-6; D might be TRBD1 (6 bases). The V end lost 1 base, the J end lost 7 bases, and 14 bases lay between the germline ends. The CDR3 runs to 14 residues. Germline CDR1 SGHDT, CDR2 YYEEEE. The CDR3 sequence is CASSLSLKGGGYTF. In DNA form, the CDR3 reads TGTGCCAGCAGCTTGAGCCTCAAGGGGGGTGGCTACACCTTC.